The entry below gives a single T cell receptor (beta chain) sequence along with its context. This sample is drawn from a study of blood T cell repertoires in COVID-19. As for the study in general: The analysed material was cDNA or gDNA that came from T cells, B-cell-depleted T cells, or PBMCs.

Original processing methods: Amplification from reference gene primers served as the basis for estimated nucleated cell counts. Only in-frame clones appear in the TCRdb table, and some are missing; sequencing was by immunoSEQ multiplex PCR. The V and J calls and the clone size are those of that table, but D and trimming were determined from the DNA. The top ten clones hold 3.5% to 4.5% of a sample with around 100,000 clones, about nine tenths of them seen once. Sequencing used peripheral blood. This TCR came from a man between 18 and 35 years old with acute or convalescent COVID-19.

CDR3 coding DNA: TGTGCCAGTAGTATTCGACAGGGGGACTCCGGCTACACCTTC. This gives the protein CASSIRQGDSGYTF. This chain connects TRBV19 to TRBJ1-2; 9 bases match TRBD1. CDR1 is LNHDA, CDR2 SQIVND, per germline (reference sequence). The CDR3 consists of 14 residues. Trimming at V came to 3 bases and at J to 8 bases, leaving 7 bases not matched to a gene.